The 4 T cell receptor beta chains reported below all come from one sample, sequenced in a study of Graves' ophthalmopathy and Graves' hyperthyroidism. Researchers took RNA transcripts and amplified TCR beta CDR3 regions from them. HTBI primers were employed in first-round RT-PCR, then a second-round multiplex PCR followed. TCRdb itself ran the multiplex PCR reads through MiXCR, one entry per CDR3 protein. The profile shows 400,000 to 450,000 distinct CDR3 sequences, approximately 21% of them singletons. Material: peripheral blood. These receptors were collected from a young woman with stable Graves' hyperthyroidism.

This clonotype was counted ten times or more. The CDR3 DNA sequence: TGCAGTGCTAGTACCAACACTGAAGCTTTCTTT. Residues: CSASTNTEAFF. The chain links TRBV20-1 to TRBJ1-1; D gene ambiguous. The CDR3 sequence is 11 residues long. Trimming shortened V by 3 bases and J by 2 bases, and 4 bases separated the two germline ends. Germline assignment: CDR1 DFQATT and CDR2 SNEGSKA (reference sequence).

This clonotype has a count of ten or more. The CDR3 DNA follows: TGTGCCAGCGGATTGAAACAGGGGGTTGACACCGGGGAGCTGTTTTTT. It codes for CASGLKQGVDTGELFF. The chain has TRBV6-1 and TRBJ2-2; the match to TRBD1 covers 8 bases. V shed 8 bases and J 3 bases; nucleotides not matched to a gene: 11. Germline assignment: CDR1 MNHNS and CDR2 SASEGT. This CDR3 region has 16 residues.

This clonotype was detected only a few times. The chain couples TRBV30 to TRBJ1-2, with TRBD1 matching over 11 bases. Per the germline V gene, CDR1 is GTSNPN and CDR2 is SVGIG (reference sequence). V trimming: 5 bases; J trimming: 3 bases; junction bases outside the gene matches: 14. This CDR3 is built from 17 residues. In DNA form, the CDR3 reads TGTGCCTGGCTTACAGTCTCGGACAGGGGGCTATACTATGGCTACACCTTC. Translating gives CAWLTVSDRGLYYGYTF.

This sequence joins TRBV28 and TRBJ1-6; D gene uncertain. The CDR3 has 13 amino acids. The germline V gene encodes CDR1 MDHEN and CDR2 SYDVKM. V was shortened by 1 base and J by 10 bases, with 8 bases between the two germline ends. CDR3 sequence: CASSLFTRSPLHF. DNA of the CDR3: TGTGCCAGCAGTTTATTCACTAGATCACCCCTCCACTTT. The full variable domain, in which reference TRBV28 and TRBJ1-6 provide the parts outside the CDR3, is DVKVTQSSRYLVKRTGEKVFLECVQDMDHENMFWYRQDPGLGLRLIYFSYDVKMKEKGDIPEGYSVSREKKERFSLILESASTNQTSMYLCASSLFTRSPLHFGNGTRLTVT.